The source of this TCR beta chain is a study of T cell responses to AZD1222 COVID-19 vaccine. This clone was picked up a small number of times. The antigen is not known. Whole-study findings and limits: Spike was spanned by vaccine-associated CD4 TCRs, with dominance at 160-218 and 743-854. Nearly half of unique spike-specific TCRs reportedly avoided B.1.351 and B.1.1.7 mutated regions. Clonal diversity was possibly underestimated; the donors were predominantly white British and more often female.

Clones were read by immunoSEQ multiplex PCR, and TCRdb kept only the in-frame ones, dropping some. The sample carries tens of thousands of clones, around nine tenths recorded once. Sequencing was performed on peripheral blood, taken on day 0 of AZD1222 vaccination. This receptor was obtained from an adult in good health.

CDR3 residues: CASTVLRQGAVYEQYF. The CDR3, as DNA: TGTGCCAGCACGGTTTTGCGCCAGGGGGCGGTCTACGAGCAGTACTTC. The gene calls are TRBV21-1 and TRBJ2-7; TRBD1 is taken as the D call from the table, unchecked against the DNA. TRBV21-1 is flagged as a pseudogene. The CDR3 is 16 amino acids.